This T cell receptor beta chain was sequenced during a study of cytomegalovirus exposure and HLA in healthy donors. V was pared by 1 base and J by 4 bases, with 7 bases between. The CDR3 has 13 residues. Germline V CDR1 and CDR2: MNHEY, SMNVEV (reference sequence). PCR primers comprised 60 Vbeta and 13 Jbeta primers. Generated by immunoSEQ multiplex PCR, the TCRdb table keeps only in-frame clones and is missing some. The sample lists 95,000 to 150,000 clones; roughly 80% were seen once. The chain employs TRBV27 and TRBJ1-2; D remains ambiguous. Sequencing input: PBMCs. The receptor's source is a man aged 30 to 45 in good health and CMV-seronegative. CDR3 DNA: TGTGCCAGCAGTTTATATGGTAGCTATGGCTACACCTTC. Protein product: CASSLYGSYGYTF.